A single T cell receptor beta chain is shown here with its context. Original handling: Reference gene primer amplification gave estimated nucleated cell counts. Only in-frame clones appear in the TCRdb table, and some are missing; sequencing was by immunoSEQ multiplex PCR. Clone size and V and J calls were adopted from that table, with D and trimming inferred from the DNA. The sample gives some 40,000 clones, roughly 87% of which show up once; about 19% is in the top ten. These data belong to a study of blood T cell repertoires in COVID-19. The V gene lost 7 bases and the J gene lost 3 bases, with 10 bases spanning the gap. This CDR3 comprises 13 residues.

Input material: peripheral blood. The sequence derives from a man aged 60 to 75 with acute or convalescent COVID-19. The rearrangement joins TRBV12-3 or TRBV12-4 to TRBJ2-1; D may be TRBD2 (6 bases). DNA of the CDR3: TGTGCCAGCACCCCGGACTACTACAATGAGCAGTTCTTC. This codes for CASTPDYYNEQFF.